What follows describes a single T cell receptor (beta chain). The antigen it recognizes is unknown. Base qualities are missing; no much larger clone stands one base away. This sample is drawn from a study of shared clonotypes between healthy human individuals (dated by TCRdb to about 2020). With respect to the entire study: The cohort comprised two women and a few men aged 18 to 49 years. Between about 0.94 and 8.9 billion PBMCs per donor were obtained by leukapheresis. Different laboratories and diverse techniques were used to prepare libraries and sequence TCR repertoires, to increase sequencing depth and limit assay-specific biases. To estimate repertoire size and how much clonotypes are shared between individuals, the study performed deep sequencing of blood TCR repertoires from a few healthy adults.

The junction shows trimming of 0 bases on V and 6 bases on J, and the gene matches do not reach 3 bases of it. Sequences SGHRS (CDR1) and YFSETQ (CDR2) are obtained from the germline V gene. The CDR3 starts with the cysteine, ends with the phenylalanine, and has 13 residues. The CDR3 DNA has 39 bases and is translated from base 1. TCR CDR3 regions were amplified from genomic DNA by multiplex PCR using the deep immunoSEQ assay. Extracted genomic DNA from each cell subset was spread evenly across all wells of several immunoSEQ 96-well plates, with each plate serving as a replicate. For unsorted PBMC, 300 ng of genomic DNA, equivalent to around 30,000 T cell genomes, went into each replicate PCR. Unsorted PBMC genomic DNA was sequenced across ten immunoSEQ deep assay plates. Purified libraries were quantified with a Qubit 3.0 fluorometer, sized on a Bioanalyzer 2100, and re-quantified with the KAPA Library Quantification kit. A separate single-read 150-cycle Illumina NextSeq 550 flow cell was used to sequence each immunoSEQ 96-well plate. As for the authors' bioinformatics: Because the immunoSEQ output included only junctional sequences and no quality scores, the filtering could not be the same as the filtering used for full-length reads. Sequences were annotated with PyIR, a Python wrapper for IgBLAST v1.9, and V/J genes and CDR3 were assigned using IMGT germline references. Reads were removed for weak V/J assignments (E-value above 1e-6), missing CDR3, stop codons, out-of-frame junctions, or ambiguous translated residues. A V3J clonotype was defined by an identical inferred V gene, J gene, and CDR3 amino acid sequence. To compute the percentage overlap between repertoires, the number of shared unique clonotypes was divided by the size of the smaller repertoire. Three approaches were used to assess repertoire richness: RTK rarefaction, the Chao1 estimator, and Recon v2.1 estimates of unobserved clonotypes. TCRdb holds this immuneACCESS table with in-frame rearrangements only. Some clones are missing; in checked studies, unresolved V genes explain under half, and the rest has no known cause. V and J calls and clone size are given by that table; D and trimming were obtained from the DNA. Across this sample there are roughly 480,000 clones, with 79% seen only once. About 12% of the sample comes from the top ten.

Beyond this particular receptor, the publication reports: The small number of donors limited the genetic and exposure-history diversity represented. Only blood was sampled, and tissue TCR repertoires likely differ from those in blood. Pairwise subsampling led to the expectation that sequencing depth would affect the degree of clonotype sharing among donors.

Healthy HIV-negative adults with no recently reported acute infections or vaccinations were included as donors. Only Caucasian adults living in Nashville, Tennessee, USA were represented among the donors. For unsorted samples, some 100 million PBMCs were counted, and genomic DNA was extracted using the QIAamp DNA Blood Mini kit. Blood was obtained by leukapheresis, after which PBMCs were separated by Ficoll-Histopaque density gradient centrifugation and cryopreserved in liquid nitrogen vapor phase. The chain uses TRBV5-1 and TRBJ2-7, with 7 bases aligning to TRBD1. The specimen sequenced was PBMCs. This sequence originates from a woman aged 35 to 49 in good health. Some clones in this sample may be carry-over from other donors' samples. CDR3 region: CASSLEGASEQYF. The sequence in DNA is TGCGCCAGCAGCTTGGAGGGGGCGAGCGAGCAGTACTTC.